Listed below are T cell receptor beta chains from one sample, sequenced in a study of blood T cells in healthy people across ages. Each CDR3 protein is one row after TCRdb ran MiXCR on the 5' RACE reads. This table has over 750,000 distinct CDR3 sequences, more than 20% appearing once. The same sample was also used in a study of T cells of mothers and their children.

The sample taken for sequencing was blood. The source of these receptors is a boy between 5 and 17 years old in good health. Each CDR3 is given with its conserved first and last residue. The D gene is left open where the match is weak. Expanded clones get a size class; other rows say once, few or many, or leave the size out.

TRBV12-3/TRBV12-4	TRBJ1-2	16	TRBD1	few	CASSPRTGGTGYGYTF	TGTGCCAGCAGTCCCAGGACAGGGGGCACCGGCTATGGCTACACCTTC
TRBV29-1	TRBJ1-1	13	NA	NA	CSYRGLLNTEAFF	TGCAGCTACCGTGGGCTCTTGAACACTGAAGCTTTCTTT
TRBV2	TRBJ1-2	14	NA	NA	CASGAGNRPNGYTF	TGTGCCTCGGGGGCGGGGAATAGACCCAACGGCTACACCTTC
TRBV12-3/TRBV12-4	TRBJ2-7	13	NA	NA	CASATLRPHEQYF	TGTGCCAGCGCCACACTGAGGCCCCACGAGCAGTACTTC
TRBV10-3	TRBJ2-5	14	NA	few	CAISEGVSQETQYF	TGTGCCATCAGTGAAGGGGTCAGCCAAGAGACCCAGTACTTC
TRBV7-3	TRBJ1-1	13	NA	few	CASSPSGSTEAFF	TGTGCCAGCAGCCCTAGTGGGAGCACTGAAGCTTTCTTT
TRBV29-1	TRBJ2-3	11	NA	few	CSAIRGLLQYF	TGCAGCGCCATCCGGGGGCTCTTGCAGTATTTT
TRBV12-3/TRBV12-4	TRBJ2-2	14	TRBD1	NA	CATAPDRGYGELFF	TGTGCCACTGCGCCGGACAGGGGGTACGGGGAGCTGTTTTTT
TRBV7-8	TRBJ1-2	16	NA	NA	CASSTWEAIPRYGYTF	TGTGCCAGCAGCACCTGGGAGGCAATTCCCCGGTATGGCTACACCTTC
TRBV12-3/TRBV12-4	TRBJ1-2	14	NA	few	CASSFRDTVPGYTF	TGTGCCAGCAGTTTTCGAGACACGGTTCCCGGCTACACCTTC
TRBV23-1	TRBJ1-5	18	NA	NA	CASSLVRILQKGDQPQHF	TGCGCCAGCAGTCTAGTGCGGATCTTGCAGAAAGGAGATCAGCCCCAGCATTTT
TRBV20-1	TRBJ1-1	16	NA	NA	CSARGLGGGLNTEAFF	TGCAGTGCTAGGGGGCTCGGGGGCGGTCTGAACACTGAAGCTTTCTTT
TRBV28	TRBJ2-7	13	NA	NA	CASSSIFTYEQYF	TGTGCCAGCAGTTCCATCTTCACCTACGAGCAGTACTTC
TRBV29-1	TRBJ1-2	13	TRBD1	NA	CSVNDRGLNGYTF	TGCAGCGTTAATGACAGGGGGCTAAATGGCTACACCTTC
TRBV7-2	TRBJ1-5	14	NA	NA	CASSPAEWDQPQHF	TGTGCCAGCAGCCCTGCGGAGTGGGATCAGCCCCAGCATTTT
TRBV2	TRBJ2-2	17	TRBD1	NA	CASSEAGGTGLTGELFF	TGTGCCAGCAGTGAAGCGGGCGGGACAGGTCTCACCGGGGAGCTGTTTTTT
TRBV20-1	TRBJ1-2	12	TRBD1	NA	CSAGDRRGGYTF	TGCAGTGCCGGGGACAGGAGGGGTGGCTACACCTTC
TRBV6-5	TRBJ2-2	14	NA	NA	CASSYLRGPGELFF	TGTGCCAGCAGTTACTTAAGAGGGCCCGGGGAGCTGTTTTTT
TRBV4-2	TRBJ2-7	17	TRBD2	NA	CTSSQDVAGGLPLEQYF	TGTACCAGCAGCCAAGATGTAGCGGGGGGGCTCCCCCTCGAGCAGTACTTC
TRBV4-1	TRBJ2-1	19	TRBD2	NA	CASSPPGTSGTSSYNEQFF	TGCGCCAGCAGCCCCCCGGGGACTAGCGGGACCAGCTCCTACAATGAGCAGTTCTTC
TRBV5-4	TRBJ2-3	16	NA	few	CASSFGGASSTDTQYF	TGTGCCAGCAGCTTTGGAGGGGCCTCTAGCACAGATACGCAGTATTTT
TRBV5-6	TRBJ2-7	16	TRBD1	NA	CASSFRDRQIAYEQYF	TGTGCCAGCAGCTTCCGGGACAGGCAAATAGCCTACGAGCAGTACTTC
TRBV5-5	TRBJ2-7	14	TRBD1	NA	CASIRTGGSYEQYF	TGTGCCAGCATCCGGACAGGGGGGTCCTACGAGCAGTACTTC
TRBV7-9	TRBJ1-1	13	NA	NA	CASSPPGGAEAFF	TGTGCCAGCAGCCCACCGGGGGGCGCTGAAGCTTTCTTT
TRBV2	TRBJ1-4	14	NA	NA	CASSEQGPREKLFF	TGTGCCAGCAGTGAGCAGGGACCAAGAGAAAAACTGTTTTTT
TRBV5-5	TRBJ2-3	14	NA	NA	CASSTNGGTDTQYF	TGTGCCAGTAGCACCAACGGTGGCACAGATACGCAGTATTTT
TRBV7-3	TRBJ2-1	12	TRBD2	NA	CASGLADNEQFF	TGTGCCAGCGGACTAGCGGATAATGAGCAGTTCTTC
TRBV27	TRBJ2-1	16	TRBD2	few	CASSTVTSGPYNEQFF	TGTGCCAGCAGTACCGTAACTAGCGGGCCTTACAATGAGCAGTTCTTC
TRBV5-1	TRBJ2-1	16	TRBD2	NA	CASSPGGPSSYNEQFF	TGCGCCAGCAGTCCGGGAGGGCCTTCTTCCTACAATGAGCAGTTCTTC
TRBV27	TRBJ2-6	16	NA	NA	CASSLQGGSGANVLTF	TGTGCCAGCAGTCTCCAGGGGGGGTCCGGGGCCAACGTCCTGACTTTC
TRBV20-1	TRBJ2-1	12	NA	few	CSVVIRNYEQFF	TGCAGTGTCGTAATCAGGAATTATGAGCAGTTCTTC
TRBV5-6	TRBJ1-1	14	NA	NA	CASTSHPMNTEAFF	TGTGCCAGCACCTCTCATCCAATGAACACTGAAGCTTTCTTT
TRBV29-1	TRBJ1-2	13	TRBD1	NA	CSVPDRNLYGYTF	TGCAGCGTTCCGGACAGGAACCTCTATGGCTACACCTTC